The subject of this entry is one T cell receptor beta chain. Its antigen remains unidentified. The data were obtained in a study of graft-versus-host responses after intestinal transplantation. Study details: Recipients had multivisceral, liver-intestinal, or isolated intestinal transplants. Recipients across the board were started on anti-thymocyte globulin induction, then kept on tacrolimus and steroids for around 3 years.

Findings and caveats of the study: Early after transplant, HvG declines were associated with peak levels of circulating GvH clones. The marrow of recipients harbored GvH clones, and ileum or blood showed some of them first.

Sequenced by immunoSEQ multiplex PCR; TCRdb stores in-frame clones only, minus some. This table holds more than 85,000 clones, roughly 85% found once. The CDR3 runs 16 residues. The germline CDR1 and CDR2 sequences are SGHTA and FQGTGA. V lost 6 bases, J lost 0 bases, and 14 bases lay in between. The source material was unstimulated CD4+ T cells sorted from spleen or lymph node cells, sampled before intestinal transplant. This clonotype was sampled from a human donor who received an intestinal transplant. V is TRBV7-3 and J is TRBJ2-2; TRBD1 might be the D (6 bases). CDR3 region: CASSLLGTTNTGELFF. The CDR3 nucleotides are TGTGCCAGCAGTCTACTCGGGACAACGAACACCGGGGAGCTGTTTTTT.